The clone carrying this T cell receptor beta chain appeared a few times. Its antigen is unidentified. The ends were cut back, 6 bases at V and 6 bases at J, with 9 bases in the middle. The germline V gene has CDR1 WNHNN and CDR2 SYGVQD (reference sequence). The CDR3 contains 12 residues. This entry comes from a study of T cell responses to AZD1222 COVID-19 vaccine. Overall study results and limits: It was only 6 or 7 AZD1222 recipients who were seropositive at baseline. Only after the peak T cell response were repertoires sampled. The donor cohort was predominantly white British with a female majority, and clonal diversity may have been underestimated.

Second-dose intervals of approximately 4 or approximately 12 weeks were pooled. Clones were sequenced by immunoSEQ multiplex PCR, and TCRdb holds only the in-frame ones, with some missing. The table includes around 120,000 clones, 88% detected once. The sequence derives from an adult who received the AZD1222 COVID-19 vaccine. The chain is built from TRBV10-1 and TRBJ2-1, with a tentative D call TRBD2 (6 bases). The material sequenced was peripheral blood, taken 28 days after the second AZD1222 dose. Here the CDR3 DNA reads TGCGCCAGCAGGGACTACGCCAATGAGCAGTTCTTC. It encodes CASRDYANEQFF.